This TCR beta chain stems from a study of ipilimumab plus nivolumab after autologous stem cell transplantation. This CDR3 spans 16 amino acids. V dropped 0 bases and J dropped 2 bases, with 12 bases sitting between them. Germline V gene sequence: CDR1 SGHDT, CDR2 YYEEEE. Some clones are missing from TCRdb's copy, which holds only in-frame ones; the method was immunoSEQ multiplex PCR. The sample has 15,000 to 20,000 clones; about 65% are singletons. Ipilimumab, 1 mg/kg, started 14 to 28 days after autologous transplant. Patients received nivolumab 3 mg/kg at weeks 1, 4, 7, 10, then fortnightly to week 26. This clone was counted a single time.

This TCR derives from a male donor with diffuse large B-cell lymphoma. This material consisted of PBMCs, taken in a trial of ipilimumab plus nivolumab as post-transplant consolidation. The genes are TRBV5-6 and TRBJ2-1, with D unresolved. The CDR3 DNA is TGTGCCAGCAGCTTGGGGGCGGTGGCAGCCTACAATGAGCAGTTCTTC. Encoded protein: CASSLGAVAAYNEQFF.